This T cell receptor beta chain was sequenced for a study of T-cell memory formation after mild COVID-19. Findings and limits, study-wide: Whereas later expanders leaned CD4+, clones contracting day 15 to 85 showed a balanced CD4/CD8 makeup.

V was shortened by 6 bases and J by 1 base, with 6 bases between the two germline ends. Germline V gives CDR1 MNHEY, CDR2 SVGAGI. CDR3 length: 13 residues. This clonotype was seen a few times. Its specificity is not known. TCRdb reprocessed the 5' RACE reads with MiXCR, giving one entry per CDR3 protein. The sample lists 200,000 to 250,000 distinct CDR3 sequences, 15% occurring once. This clonotype originated in an adult woman who had mild COVID-19 (a few samples of this study predate the infection). Cell type and time point are not known. The material sequenced was PBMCs or a T cell subset sorted from them (not recorded which). The chain is built from TRBV6-5 and TRBJ2-2; D may be TRBD1 (5 bases). The CDR3 coding sequence is TGTGCCAGCAGGACAGTGAACACCGGGGAGCTGTTTTTT. Translating gives CASRTVNTGELFF.